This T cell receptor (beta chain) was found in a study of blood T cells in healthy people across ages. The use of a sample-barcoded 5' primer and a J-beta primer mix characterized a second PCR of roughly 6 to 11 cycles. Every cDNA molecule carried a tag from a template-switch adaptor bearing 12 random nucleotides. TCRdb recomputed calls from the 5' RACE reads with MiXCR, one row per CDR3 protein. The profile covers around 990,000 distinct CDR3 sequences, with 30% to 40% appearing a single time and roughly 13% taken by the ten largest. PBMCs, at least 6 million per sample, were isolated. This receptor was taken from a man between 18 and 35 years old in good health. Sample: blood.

The CDR3 here is CSVEALTEAFF. The CDR3 nucleotides read TGCAGCGTTGAGGCCCTCACTGAAGCTTTCTTT. The chain links TRBV29-1 to TRBJ1-1; D gene unclear. Per germline, CDR1 SQVTM and CDR2 ANQGSEA. The CDR3 is 11 amino acids. V lost 3 bases and J lost 4, with 6 bases in between.